This TCR beta chain was identified during a study of blood T cell repertoires in COVID-19. Study background: The analysed material was cDNA or gDNA that came from T cells, B-cell-depleted T cells, or PBMCs.

One Seattle source followed patients from active infection through their disease course. Germline V gene data show CDR1 as SGHTA and CDR2 as FQGNSA. This CDR3 has 15 residues. V shed 4 bases and J 2 bases; nucleotides not matched to a gene: 6. Sequencing used immunoSEQ multiplex PCR; TCRdb keeps in-frame clones, though not all of them. The sample carries more than 200,000 clones, about 87% recorded once. The source is a woman in her fifties or sixties with COVID-19, enrolled during active disease. The sequenced material came from peripheral blood. V gene TRBV7-2 combines with J gene TRBJ2-7, with TRBD2 matching over 9 bases. The CDR3 DNA follows: TGTGCCAGCAGCTCCTATAGCGGGGGAGCCTACGAGCAGTACTTC. This sequence encodes CASSSYSGGAYEQYF.